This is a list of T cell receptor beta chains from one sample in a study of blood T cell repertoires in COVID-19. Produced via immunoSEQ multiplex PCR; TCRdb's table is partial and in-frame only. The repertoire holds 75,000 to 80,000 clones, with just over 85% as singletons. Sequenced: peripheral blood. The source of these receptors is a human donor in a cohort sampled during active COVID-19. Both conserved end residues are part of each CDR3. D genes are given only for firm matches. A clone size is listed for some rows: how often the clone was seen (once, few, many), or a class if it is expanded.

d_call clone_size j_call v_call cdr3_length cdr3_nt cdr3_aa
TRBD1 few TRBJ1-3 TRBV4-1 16 TGCGCCAGCAGCCAAGATCCGCAGGGGGCTGGAAACACCATATATTTT CASSQDPQGAGNTIYF
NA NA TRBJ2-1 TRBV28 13 TGTGCTAGTTCACAAGCCGGGGTTAATGAGCAGTTCTTC CASSQAGVNEQFF
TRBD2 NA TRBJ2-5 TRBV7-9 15 TGTGCCAGCAGCCCACCGGGGAGGGGCCAAGAGACCCAGTACTTC CASSPPGRGQETQYF
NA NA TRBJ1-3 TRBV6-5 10 TGTGCCAGCCAGGGAAACACCATATATTTT CASQGNTIYF
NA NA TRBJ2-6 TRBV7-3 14 TGTGCCAGCAGCTCTAGCGCTGGGGCCAACGTCCTGACTTTC CASSSSAGANVLTF
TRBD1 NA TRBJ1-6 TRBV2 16 TGTGCCAGCAGGATGACAGGGCTCCTCTATAATTCACCCCTCCACTTT CASRMTGLLYNSPLHF
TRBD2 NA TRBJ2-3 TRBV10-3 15 TGTGCCATCAGTGATTTAAGCGGGGGAGGGGATACGCAGTATTTT CAISDLSGGGDTQYF
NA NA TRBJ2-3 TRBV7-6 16 TGTGCCAGCAGCTTAGGTGGGCGGGCCCGCGTGGATACGCAGTATTTT CASSLGGRARVDTQYF
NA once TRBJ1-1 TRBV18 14 TGTGCCAGCTCACCTGTGTCCAGAAACACTGAAGCTTTCTTT CASSPVSRNTEAFF
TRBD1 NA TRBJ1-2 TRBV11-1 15 TGTGCCAGCAGCTCCCGGGACAGGGGGTCCTATGGCTACACCTTC CASSSRDRGSYGYTF
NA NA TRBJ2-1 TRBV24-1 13 TGTGCCACCAGTAGAGGTTTCTACAATGAGCAGTTCTTC CATSRGFYNEQFF
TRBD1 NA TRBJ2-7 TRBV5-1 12 TGCGCCAGCAGCACGACAGGGAACGAGCAGTACTTC CASSTTGNEQYF
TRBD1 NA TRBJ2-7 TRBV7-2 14 TGTGCCAGCAGCACTGGGACAGGACGAGGGGAGCAGTACTTC CASSTGTGRGEQYF
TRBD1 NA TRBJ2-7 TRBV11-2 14 TGTGCCAGCAGGACATGGACAGGGGGTTATGAGCAGTACTTC CASRTWTGGYEQYF
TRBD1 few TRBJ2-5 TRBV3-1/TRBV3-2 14 TGTGCCAGCAGCCCCATGACAGGGAGAGAGACCCAGTACTTC CASSPMTGRETQYF
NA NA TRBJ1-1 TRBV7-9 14 TGTGCCAGCAGCTTCACCCAAGACAGCACTGAAGCTTTCTTT CASSFTQDSTEAFF